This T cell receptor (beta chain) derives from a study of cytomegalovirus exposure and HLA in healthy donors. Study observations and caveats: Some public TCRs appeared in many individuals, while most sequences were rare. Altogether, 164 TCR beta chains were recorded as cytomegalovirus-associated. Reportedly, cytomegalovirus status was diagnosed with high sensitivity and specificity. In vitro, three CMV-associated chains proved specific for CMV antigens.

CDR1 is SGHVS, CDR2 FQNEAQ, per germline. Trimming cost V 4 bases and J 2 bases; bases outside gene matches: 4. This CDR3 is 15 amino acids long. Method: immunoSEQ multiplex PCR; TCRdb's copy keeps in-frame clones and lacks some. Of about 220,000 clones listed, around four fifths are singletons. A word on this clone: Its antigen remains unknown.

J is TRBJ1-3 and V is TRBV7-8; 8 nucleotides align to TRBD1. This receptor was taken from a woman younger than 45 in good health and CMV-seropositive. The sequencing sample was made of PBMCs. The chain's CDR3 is CASSSQGAPGNTIYF. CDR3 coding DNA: TGTGCCAGCAGCTCCCAGGGGGCGCCTGGAAACACCATATATTTT.